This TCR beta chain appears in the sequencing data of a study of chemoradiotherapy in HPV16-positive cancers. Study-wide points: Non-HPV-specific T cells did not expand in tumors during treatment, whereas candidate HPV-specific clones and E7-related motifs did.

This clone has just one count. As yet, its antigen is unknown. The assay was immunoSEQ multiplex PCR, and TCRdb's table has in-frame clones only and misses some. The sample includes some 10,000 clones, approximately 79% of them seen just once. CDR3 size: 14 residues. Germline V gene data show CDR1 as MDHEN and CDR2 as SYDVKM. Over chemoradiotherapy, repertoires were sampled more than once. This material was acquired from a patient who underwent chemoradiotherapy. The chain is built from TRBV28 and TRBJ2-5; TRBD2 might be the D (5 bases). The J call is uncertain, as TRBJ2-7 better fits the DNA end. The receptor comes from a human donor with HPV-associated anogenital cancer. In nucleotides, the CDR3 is TGTGCCACCCAGCCCTGGAGGTCGCGGTCCGAGCAGTACTTC. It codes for CATQPWRSRSEQYF.